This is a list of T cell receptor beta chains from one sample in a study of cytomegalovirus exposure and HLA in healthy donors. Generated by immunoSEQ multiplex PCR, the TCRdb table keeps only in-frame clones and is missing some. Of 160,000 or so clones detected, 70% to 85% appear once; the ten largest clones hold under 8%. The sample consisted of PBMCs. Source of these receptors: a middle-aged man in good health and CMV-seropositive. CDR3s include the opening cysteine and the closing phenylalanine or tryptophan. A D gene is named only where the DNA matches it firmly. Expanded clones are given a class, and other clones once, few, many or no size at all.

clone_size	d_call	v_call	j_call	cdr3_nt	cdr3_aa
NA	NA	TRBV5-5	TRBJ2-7	TGTGCCAGCAGCCCCTCTATGGACGAGCAGTACTTC	CASSPSMDEQYF
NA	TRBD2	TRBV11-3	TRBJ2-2	TGTGCCAGCAGCTTAGGGGGGACTAGCGGCACCGGGGAGCTGTTTTTT	CASSLGGTSGTGELFF
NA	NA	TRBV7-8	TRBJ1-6	TGTGCCAGCAGCTTAGGGCCGAATTCACCCCTCCACTTT	CASSLGPNSPLHF
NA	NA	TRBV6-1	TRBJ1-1	TGTGCCAGCAGTGAAGACAATGAAGCTTTCTTT	CASSEDNEAFF
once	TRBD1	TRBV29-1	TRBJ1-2	TGCAGCGTTTACAGGGGCGCAAATGGCTACACCTTC	CSVYRGANGYTF
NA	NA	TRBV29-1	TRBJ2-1	TGCAGCGTTGAAATAGCGGCCCACAATGAGCAGTTCTTC	CSVEIAAHNEQFF
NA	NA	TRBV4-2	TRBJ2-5	TGTGCCAGCAGCCAAGAGGACAGCGATGAAGAGACCCAGTACTTC	CASSQEDSDEETQYF
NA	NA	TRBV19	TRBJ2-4	TGTGCCAGTAGAGCCGGCTGGAGGGACATTCAGTACTTC	CASRAGWRDIQYF
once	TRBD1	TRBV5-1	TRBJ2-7	TGCGCCAGCAGCTACGACCGGGACAGGGGTCACGAGCAGTACTTC	CASSYDRDRGHEQYF
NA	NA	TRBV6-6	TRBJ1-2	TGTGCCAGCAGTTCCATACCGGGGGACTATGGCTACACCTTC	CASSSIPGDYGYTF
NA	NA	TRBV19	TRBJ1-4	TGTGCCAGTAGTCCCGGGGAGAATGAAAAACTGTTTTTT	CASSPGENEKLFF
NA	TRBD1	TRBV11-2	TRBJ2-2	TGTGCCAGCAGCTTAGGGGACAGGGTAATCTCCGGGGAGCTGTTTTTT	CASSLGDRVISGELFF
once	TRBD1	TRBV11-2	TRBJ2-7	TGTGCCAGCAGCGGAAACAGGGGCTACGAGCAGTACTTC	CASSGNRGYEQYF
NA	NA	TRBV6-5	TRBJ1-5	TGTGCCAGCAATCGCAGGGAGCCCCAGCATTTT	CASNRREPQHF
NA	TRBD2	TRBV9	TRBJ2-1	TGTGCCAGCAGCGTAGAGCCCACGACTAGCGATGAGCAGTTCTTC	CASSVEPTTSDEQFF
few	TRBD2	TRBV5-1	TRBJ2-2	TGCGCCAGCAGCTTGAGGTCTAGCGGAGACACCGGGGAGCTGTTTTTT	CASSLRSSGDTGELFF
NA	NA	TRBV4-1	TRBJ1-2	TGCGCCAGCAGCCAAGAAAGGTCAGGGTTAGAGGGCTACACCTTC	CASSQERSGLEGYTF
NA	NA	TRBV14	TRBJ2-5	TGTGCCAGCAGCCAAGACTGGACACCTACCCAGTACTTC	CASSQDWTPTQYF
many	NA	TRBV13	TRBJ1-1	TGTGCCAGCAGCTTAGTACAGGGCGACACTGAAGCTTTCTTT	CASSLVQGDTEAFF
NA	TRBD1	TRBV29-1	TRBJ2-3	TGCAGCGTTGAAATTAGGGACAGAACAGATACGCAGTATTTT	CSVEIRDRTDTQYF
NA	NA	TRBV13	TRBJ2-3	TGTGCCAGCAGCTTCCCACGACTAGGTAGAGATACGCAGTATTTT	CASSFPRLGRDTQYF
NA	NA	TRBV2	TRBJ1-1	TGTGCCAGCAGTGAGTACAGAATGAACACTGAAGCTTTCTTT	CASSEYRMNTEAFF
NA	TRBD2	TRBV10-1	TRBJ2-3	TGCGCCAGCAGTGAGTGGACTAGCGGGAGTTCAGATACGCAGTATTTT	CASSEWTSGSSDTQYF
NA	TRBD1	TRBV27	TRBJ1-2	TGTGCCAGCAGCCCTGGGACAGCTCCCTCCCACTATGGCTACACCTTC	CASSPGTAPSHYGYTF
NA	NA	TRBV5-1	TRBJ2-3	TGCGCCAGCAGCTTGGAGGCTAGGAGGGTTCTCACAGATACGCAGTATTTT	CASSLEARRVLTDTQYF
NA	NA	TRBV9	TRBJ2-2	TGTGCCAGCAGGGGGACTACCGGGGAGCTGTTTTTT	CASRGTTGELFF
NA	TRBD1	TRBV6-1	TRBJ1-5	TGTGCCAGCGAGACAGGGCTTGGTCAGCCCCAGCATTTT	CASETGLGQPQHF
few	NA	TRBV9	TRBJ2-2	TGTGCCAGCAGCCCAGGACTCCCACTAGGGACCGGGGAGCTGTTTTTT	CASSPGLPLGTGELFF